The TCR beta chain under discussion was sequenced for a study of graft-versus-host responses after intestinal transplantation. The CDR3 has 15 amino acids. Trimming removed 0 bases at V and 8 bases at J, with 15 bases between. CDR1 and CDR2 from the germline V gene are SGDLS and YYNGEE. The repertoire was sequenced with immunoSEQ multiplex PCR; TCRdb's copy has only in-frame clones and lacks some. The sample holds 98,000 or so clones; approximately 85% are singletons and the top ten take around 1.4%. This chain links TRBV9 with TRBJ2-1; tentatively, D is TRBD2 (6 bases). The sequence derives from a human patient who received an intestinal transplant, so some T cells may come from the graft donor. The sequences come from PBMCs, collected 255 days after intestinal transplant. CDR3 region: CASSVGDMRGHEQFF. The CDR3 DNA is TGTGCCAGCAGCGTAGGGGATATGCGGGGCCATGAGCAGTTCTTC. Supplemented by reference TRBV9 and TRBJ2-1, the full variable domain reads DSGVTQTPKHLITATGQRVTLRCSPRSGDLSVYWYQQSLDQGLQFLIQYYNGEERAKGNILERFSAQQFPDLHSELNLSSLELGDSALYFCASSVGDMRGHEQFFGPGTRLTVL.